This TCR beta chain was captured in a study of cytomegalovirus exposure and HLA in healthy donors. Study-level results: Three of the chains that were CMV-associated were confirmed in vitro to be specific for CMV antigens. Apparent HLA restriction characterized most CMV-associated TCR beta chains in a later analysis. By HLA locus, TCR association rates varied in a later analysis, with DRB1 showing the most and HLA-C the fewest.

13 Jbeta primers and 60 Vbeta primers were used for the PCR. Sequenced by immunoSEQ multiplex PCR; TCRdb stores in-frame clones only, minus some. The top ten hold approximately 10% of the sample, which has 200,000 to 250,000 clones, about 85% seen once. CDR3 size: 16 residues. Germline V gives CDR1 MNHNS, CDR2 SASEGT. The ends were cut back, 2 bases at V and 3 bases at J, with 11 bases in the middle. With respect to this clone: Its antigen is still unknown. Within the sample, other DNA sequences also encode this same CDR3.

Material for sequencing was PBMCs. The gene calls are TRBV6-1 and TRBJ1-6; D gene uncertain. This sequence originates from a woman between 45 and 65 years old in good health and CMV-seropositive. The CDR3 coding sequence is TGTGCCAGCAGTGAATTCCCGGGGAACTATAATTCACCCCTCCACTTT. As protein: CASSEFPGNYNSPLHF.